What follows describes a single T cell receptor (beta chain). The antigen is undetermined. cDNA carried unique molecular identifiers, and a universal primer site was added by template switching. One entry per CDR3 protein results from TCRdb running MiXCR on the 5' RACE reads. The data hold hundreds of thousands of distinct CDR3 sequences, with over 12% observed a single time. This sample was included in a study of identical twins. Regarding the study as a whole: These conclusions were based on statistical analysis (cross-sectional, not following the same donors).

Sequencing was performed on memory (CD45RO+) T cells sorted from blood. The TCR was taken from a woman aged 18 to 35 in good health.

The CDR3 nucleotides read TGTGCCTGGCGAAGCCCAGCGCCGCTACAAGAGACCCAGTACTTC. It yields the protein CAWRSPAPLQETQYF. V and J are TRBV30 and TRBJ2-5; D is unresolved. Trimming left V 5 bases short and J 2 bases short, with 18 bases between. The length of the CDR3 is 15 residues. Germline CDR1 GTSNPN, CDR2 SVGIG (reference sequence).